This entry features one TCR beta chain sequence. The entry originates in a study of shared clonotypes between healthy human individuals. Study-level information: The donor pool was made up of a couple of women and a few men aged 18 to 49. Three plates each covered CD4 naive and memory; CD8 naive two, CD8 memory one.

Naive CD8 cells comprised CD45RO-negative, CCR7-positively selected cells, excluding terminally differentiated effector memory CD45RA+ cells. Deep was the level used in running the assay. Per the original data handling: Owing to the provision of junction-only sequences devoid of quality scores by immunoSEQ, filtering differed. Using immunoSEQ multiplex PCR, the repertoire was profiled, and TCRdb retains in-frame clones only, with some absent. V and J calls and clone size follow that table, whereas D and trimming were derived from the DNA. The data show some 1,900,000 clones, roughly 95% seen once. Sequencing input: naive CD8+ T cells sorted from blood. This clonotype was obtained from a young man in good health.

The DNA for the CDR3 is TGCGCCAGCAGCCAGCGGGTAGCGGGAGCTCTGGAGCAGTTCTTC. This gives the protein CASSQRVAGALEQFF. The chain has TRBV4-3 and TRBJ2-1; 9 positions agree with TRBD2. Trimming took 3 bases from V and 10 from J; bases not matched to a gene: 10. Germline CDR1 reads LGHNA; CDR2 reads YSLEER. The CDR3 totals 15 residues.